This T cell receptor beta chain was documented in a study of blood T cells in healthy people across ages. The second PCR ran roughly 7 to 12 cycles with a sample-barcoded 5' primer and J-beta primers. Via MiXCR, TCRdb re-called the 5' RACE reads, giving one row per CDR3 protein. Of under 700,000 distinct CDR3 sequences detected, 24% appear once; the ten largest clones hold less than 9%. This clonotype was picked up many times. Germline V gene lookup returns CDR1 SEHNR and CDR2 FQNEAQ (reference sequence). V was trimmed by 4 bases and J by 4 bases, leaving 17 bases between them. The CDR3 is 16 residues long. These same data were also listed under a study on T cells of mothers and their children.

Input material: blood. V gene TRBV7-9 combines with J gene TRBJ2-1; D ambiguous. The clonotype was recovered from a boy between 10 and 17 years old in good health. Here the CDR3 reads CASSSPELLGYNEQFF. The CDR3 region has the DNA TGTGCCAGCAGCTCCCCAGAGCTTTTGGGATACAATGAGCAGTTCTTC.